This T cell receptor beta chain was profiled in a study of cytomegalovirus exposure and HLA in healthy donors. General study findings and limits: A few V segments could not be told apart, such as TRBV6-2 and TRBV6-3, and were left out.

The CDR3 sequence is 14 residues long. CDR1 is SGHAT and CDR2 is FQNNGV in the germline V gene. V was clipped by 0 bases and J by 7 bases, with 7 bases between them. Primers included in the PCR were 60 Vbeta and 13 Jbeta primers. The repertoire was sequenced with immunoSEQ multiplex PCR; TCRdb's copy has only in-frame clones and lacks some. The data hold 150,000 to 200,000 clones, with roughly 76% observed a single time. Comments on this clone: Its antigen is unidentified.

The V and J genes are TRBV11-2 and TRBJ1-6; D not resolved. The sample taken for sequencing was PBMCs. This sequence originates from a woman aged 18-30 years in good health and CMV-seropositive. The CDR3 sequence: CASSLDPPNSPLHF. CDR3 sequence (DNA): TGTGCCAGCAGCTTAGATCCCCCGAATTCACCCCTCCACTTT.